This note documents a single T cell receptor beta chain sequence. This record comes from a study of control samples from healthy donors and cancer patients. In germline, CDR1 is MGHRA, CDR2 YSYEKL. This CDR3 has 15 residues. The ends lost 4 bases at V and 4 bases at J; junction bases unmatched: 5. Using immunoSEQ multiplex PCR, the repertoire was profiled, and TCRdb retains in-frame clones only, with some absent. Of about 97,000 clones in the sample, around 90% are singletons; the top ten hold 2% to 3%. Sequenced sample: blood. This chain connects TRBV4-1 to TRBJ1-1; TRBD1 matches 11 bases. The source of this sequence is a woman under 30 in good health. The chain's CDR3 is CASSPGQGAVTEAFF. The CDR3, as DNA: TGCGCCAGCAGCCCCGGACAGGGGGCGGTCACTGAAGCTTTCTTT.